Listed here are 6 T cell receptor beta chains from one sample, sequenced in a study of neurological immune-mediated disorders. TCRdb re-called the 5' RACE reads with MiXCR, one entry per CDR3 protein. The table has more than 13,000 distinct CDR3 sequences, 7% seen once. The sample comprised CD8+ T cells from blood. The receptors were gathered from a woman aged 40 to 50 in good health.

This clonotype was picked up many times. The rearrangement uses TRBV4-1 and TRBJ1-5; D is undetermined. The V end lost 0 bases, the J end lost 3 bases, and 12 bases lay between the germline ends. The CDR3 spans 16 residues. CDR1 is MGHRA, CDR2 YSYEKL, per germline. CDR3 in DNA: TGCGCCAGCAGCCAAGACCCGTCCAGCCACAATCAGCCCCAGCATTTT. Residues: CASSQDPSSHNQPQHF.

The table lists this clonotype with many counts. Here the CDR3 DNA reads TGTGCCACCCGATCTAGGCCAGATACGCAGTATTTT. Amino acid sequence: CATRSRPDTQYF. The J gene is TRBJ2-3, the V gene TRBV6-5; D ambiguous. This CDR3 is 12 amino acids long. Germline V gives CDR1 MNHEY, CDR2 SVGAGI. Trimming stripped 10 bases from V and 4 bases from J, with 12 bases between.

This clonotype was found many times. The CDR3 region is CASSPPPGQVADYYGYTF. CDR3 DNA: TGTGCCAGTAGTCCGCCCCCGGGACAAGTCGCCGATTACTATGGCTACACCTTC. The chain uses TRBV19 and TRBJ1-2; a weak D match, TRBD1 (6 bases). Between the trimmed V and J ends, which lost 5 bases and 3 bases, there was a span of 25 bases. CDR1 and CDR2 (germline): LNHDA, SQIVND (reference sequence). This CDR3 contains 18 residues.

This clonotype was observed many times. The rearrangement uses TRBV6-2 or TRBV6-3 and TRBJ1-1, with D perhaps matching TRBD1 (5 bases). Germline values: CDR1 MNHEY, CDR2 SVGEGT. The CDR3 covers 13 residues. Trimming removed 3 bases from V and 7 bases from J, with 12 bases in between. The CDR3 region is CASSYMGRGEAFF. CDR3 in DNA: TGTGCCAGCAGTTATATGGGAAGGGGTGAAGCTTTCTTT.

This clonotype was detected many times. CDR3 sequence reads: CASKGREWNEQFF. The DNA for the CDR3 is TGTGCCAGTAAGGGGCGGGAGTGGAATGAGCAGTTCTTC. The rearrangement joins TRBV3-1 to TRBJ2-1, with 7 bases that match TRBD2. Germline trimming cut 9 bases from V and 7 bases from J; bases unmatched to any gene: 9. Looked up from germline, CDR1 is LGHDT and CDR2 is YNNKEL (reference sequence). The CDR3 has 13 amino acids.

Judged by abundance, this clonotype is large. V is TRBV4-1 and J is TRBJ2-7; either TRBD1 or TRBD2 may supply D (6 bases each). V gave up 1 base and J gave up 3 bases, with 10 bases separating them. Germline values: CDR1 MGHRA, CDR2 YSYEKL. CDR3 length: 14 amino acids. CDR3 nucleotides: TGCGCCAGCAGCCAAGTAGGGGGAGGCTACGAGCAGTACTTC. Translation gives CASSQVGGGYEQYF.